This T cell receptor beta chain was captured in a study of identical twins. Overall study results and limits: There was an excess of low generation probability in the out-of-frame alpha sequences that twins shared. Conclusions came from cross-sectional statistical analysis, not from following the same donors.

Unique molecular identifiers were in the cDNA, with template-switch universal primer binding. TCRdb processed the 5' RACE reads anew with MiXCR; each CDR3 protein has one entry. The sample carries some 1,600,000 distinct CDR3 sequences, less than 35% recorded once. This clonotype showed up just a few times. The antigen remains unidentified. Trimming took off 7 bases at V and 7 bases at J, with 16 bases between the two ends. The CDR3 is 12 amino acids. Germline lookup yields CDR1 DFQATT and CDR2 SNEGSKA (reference sequence). This chain uses TRBV20-1 with TRBJ1-1; tentative D call: TRBD1 (6 bases). The sample taken for sequencing was cord blood. The source of this sequence is a newborn girl in good health. CDR3 residues: CSDNGGRFEAFF. The CDR3 nucleotides are TGCAGTGATAATGGGGGGCGTTTTGAAGCTTTCTTT.